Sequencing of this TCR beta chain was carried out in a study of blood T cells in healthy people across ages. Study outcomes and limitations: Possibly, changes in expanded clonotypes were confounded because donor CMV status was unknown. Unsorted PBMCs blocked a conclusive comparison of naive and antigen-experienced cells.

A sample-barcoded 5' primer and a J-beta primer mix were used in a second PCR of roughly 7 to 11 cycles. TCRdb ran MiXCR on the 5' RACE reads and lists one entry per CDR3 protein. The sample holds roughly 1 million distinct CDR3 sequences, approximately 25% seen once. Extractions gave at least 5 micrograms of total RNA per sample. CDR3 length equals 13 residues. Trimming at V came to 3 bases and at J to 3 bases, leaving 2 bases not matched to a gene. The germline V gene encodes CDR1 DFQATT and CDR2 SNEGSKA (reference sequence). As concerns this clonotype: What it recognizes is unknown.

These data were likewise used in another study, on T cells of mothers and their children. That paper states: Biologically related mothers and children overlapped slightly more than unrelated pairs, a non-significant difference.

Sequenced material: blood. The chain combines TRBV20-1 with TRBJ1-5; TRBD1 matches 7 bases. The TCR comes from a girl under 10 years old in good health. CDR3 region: CSARGQYNQPQHF. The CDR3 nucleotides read TGCAGTGCTAGGGGACAGTACAATCAGCCCCAGCATTTT.